This entry lists 4 T cell receptor beta chains sequenced from one sample in a study of cytomegalovirus exposure and HLA in healthy donors. The PCR used 60 Vbeta and 13 Jbeta primers. Clones were sequenced by immunoSEQ multiplex PCR, and TCRdb holds only the in-frame ones, with some missing. In the table there are roughly 110,000 clones, around 77% of which are singletons. The sample comprised PBMCs. Every receptor here comes from a man aged 18-30 years in good health and CMV-seronegative.

The chain has TRBV14 and TRBJ2-3; D is possibly TRBD1 (6 bases). Trimming left V 5 bases short and J 0 bases short, with 18 bases between. Per the germline V gene, CDR1 is SGHDN and CDR2 is FVKESK. The CDR3 extends over 17 amino acids. Here the CDR3 reads CASSAGPGQRSTDTQYF. As DNA, the CDR3 is TGTGCCAGCAGCGCAGGTCCCGGACAGAGGAGCACAGATACGCAGTATTTT. Full variable domain (remainder filled in from reference TRBV14 and TRBJ2-3): EAGVTQFPSHSVIEKGQTVTLRCDPISGHDNLYWYRRVMGKEIKFLLHFVKESKQDESGMPNNRFLAERTGGTYSTLKVQPAELEDSGVYFCASSAGPGQRSTDTQYFGPGTRLTVL.

The rearrangement uses TRBV2 and TRBJ1-4, with 8 bases aligning to TRBD1. Trimming cost V 6 bases and J 9 bases; bases outside gene matches: 6. Germline CDR1 SNHLY, CDR2 FYNNEI. This CDR3 is built from 13 residues. Here the CDR3 reads CASRGTGPKKLFF. CDR3 nucleotide sequence: TGTGCCAGCAGGGGGACAGGACCTAAAAAACTGTTTTTT.

The V gene is TRBV6-5, the J gene TRBJ2-5; maybe TRBD2 (5 bases). This CDR3 comprises 13 residues. Germline CDR1 reads MNHEY; CDR2 reads SVGAGI. Trimming removed 2 bases from V and 9 bases from J, with 13 bases in between. In nucleotides, the CDR3 is TGTGCCAGCAGTTACGTCCCGGGGATGGCCCAGTACTTC. The encoded protein is CASSYVPGMAQYF.

This clone was seen only once. This sequence joins TRBV10-3 and TRBJ2-7, with D maybe TRBD1 (5 bases). The CDR3 is 12 amino acids. The germline V gene encodes CDR1 ENHRY and CDR2 SYGVKD. V was clipped by 10 bases and J by 0 bases, with 10 bases between them. CDR3: CATTTASYEQYF. CDR3 DNA sequence: TGTGCCACCACGACAGCCTCCTACGAGCAGTACTTC.